The 18 T cell receptor beta chains below all came from one sample that was sequenced in a study of cytomegalovirus exposure and HLA in healthy donors. In the PCR, 60 Vbeta and 13 Jbeta primers were used. This table comes from immunoSEQ multiplex PCR, and its TCRdb copy is limited to in-frame clones, with some not included. The sample holds some 97,000 clones; around 74% are singletons and the top ten take 13% to 15%. Material: PBMCs. These receptors all stem from a male donor in good health and CMV-seropositive.

The chain carries TRBV28 and TRBJ1-5; D gene ambiguous. Germline V gene sequence: CDR1 MDHEN, CDR2 SYDVKM. V lost 2 bases, J lost 7 bases, and 12 bases lay in between. The CDR3 contains 14 residues. The DNA for the CDR3 is TGTGCCAGCAGTTTAGTCCGGGGAGACCAGCCCCAGCATTTT. Translating gives CASSLVRGDQPQHF. The variable domain in full, completed from reference TRBV28 and TRBJ1-5, reads DVKVTQSSRYLVKRTGEKVFLECVQDMDHENMFWYRQDPGLGLRLIYFSYDVKMKEKGDIPEGYSVSREKKERFSLILESASTNQTSMYLCASSLVRGDQPQHFGDGTRLSIL.

This clone was detected many times. V gene TRBV6-1 combines with J gene TRBJ1-2; D perhaps matches TRBD1 (6 bases). Germline loops: CDR1 MNHNS, CDR2 SASEGT. V lost 0 bases, J lost 4 bases, and 12 bases lay in between. CDR3 length: 15 amino acids. Written as DNA, the CDR3 is TGTGCCAGCAGTGAAGCCGGACAGCTACTCTATGGCTACACCTTC. Amino acids: CASSEAGQLLYGYTF.

This chain links TRBV5-5 with TRBJ2-5; 14 nucleotides line up with TRBD2. The CDR3 extends over 16 amino acids. V shed 4 bases and J 5 bases; nucleotides not matched to a gene: 7. The germline gives CDR1 SGHKS, CDR2 YYEKEE (reference sequence). The CDR3 loop reads CASSKTSGGALETQYF. As DNA, the CDR3 is TGTGCCAGCAGCAAGACTAGCGGGGGGGCCCTGGAGACCCAGTACTTC.

CDR3 sequence (DNA): TGTGCCAGCAGTTATCGTTTGGCAGGTCACACTGAAGCTTTCTTT. Residues: CASSYRLAGHTEAFF. The chain recombines TRBV6-5 with TRBJ1-1; D is unclear. Between the trimmed V and J ends, which lost 3 bases and 3 bases, there was a span of 14 bases. Germline lookup yields CDR1 MNHEY and CDR2 SVGAGI. The CDR3 contains 15 residues.

The CDR3 bases are TGTGCCAGCAGTGAAGCGCGGGTGGACAGCGGGGAGCTGTTTTTT. This encodes CASSEARVDSGELFF. The chain couples TRBV2 to TRBJ2-2, with D possibly being TRBD1 (6 bases). In germline, CDR1 is SNHLY, CDR2 FYNNEI. This CDR3 has 15 amino acids. Trimming left V 0 bases short and J 7 bases short, with 12 bases between.

The rearrangement uses TRBV7-2 and TRBJ2-3; TRBD1 matches at 8 bases. The trim removed 3 bases at V and 3 bases at J, leaving 5 bases unmatched. Germline lookup yields CDR1 SGHTA and CDR2 FQGNSA. The CDR3 runs to 15 residues. As DNA, the CDR3 is TGTGCCAGCAGCTTTTCCAGGGGGCCGACAGATACGCAGTATTTT. It translates to CASSFSRGPTDTQYF. The complete variable domain, with remaining parts taken from reference TRBV7-2 and TRBJ2-3, reads GAGVSQSPSNKVTEKGKDVELRCDPISGHTALYWYRQSLGQGLEFLIYFQGNSAPDKSGLPSDRFSAERTGGSVSTLTIQRTQQEDSAVYLCASSFSRGPTDTQYFGPGTRLTVL.

This clone was seen a few times. The chain recombines TRBV4-3 with TRBJ2-7; TRBD1 matches 7 bases. Germline V CDR1 and CDR2: LGHNA, YSLEER. The CDR3 is made up of 12 amino acids. The V and J ends lost 6 bases and 6 bases, in that order; junction bases with no gene match: 5. The CDR3 region is CASRNRGGEQYF. In DNA form, the CDR3 reads TGCGCCAGCAGGAACAGGGGCGGCGAGCAGTACTTC.

This sequence joins TRBV5-1 and TRBJ2-5; the match to TRBD2 covers 7 bases. This CDR3 contains 15 residues. With V trimmed by 9 bases and J by 2 bases, 13 bases remained unmatched. The germline V gene has CDR1 SGHRS and CDR2 YFSETQ. The CDR3 loop is CATSGGSGLQETQYF. CDR3 nucleotides: TGCGCCACCTCCGGGGGTAGCGGGTTACAAGAGACCCAGTACTTC.

The chain carries TRBV30 and TRBJ2-7, with a tentative D call TRBD1 (6 bases). The CDR3 consists of 12 residues. Germline V gene data show CDR1 as GTSNPN and CDR2 as SVGIG (reference sequence). V lost 8 bases to trimming and J lost 5 bases, with 16 bases between them. The CDR3 spells CAAGQGWDEQYF. The CDR3, as DNA: TGTGCCGCCGGGCAGGGGTGGGACGAGCAGTACTTC.

The CDR3 here is CASSSGQYNQPQHF. CDR3 sequence (DNA): TGTGCCAGCAGCTCGGGACAGTATAATCAGCCCCAGCATTTT. V gene TRBV7-9 combines with J gene TRBJ1-5, with 7 positions matching TRBD1. In germline, CDR1 is SEHNR, CDR2 FQNEAQ (reference sequence). The CDR3 loop spans 14 amino acids. V was clipped by 4 bases and J by 4 bases; unmatched bases: 4.

V is TRBV5-1 and J is TRBJ2-5, with 15 bases lining up with TRBD2. Losses at the gene ends were 4 bases for V and 3 bases for J; bases not matched to a gene: 4. This CDR3 has 16 amino acids. Germline V lookup: CDR1 SGHRS, CDR2 YFSETQ. CDR3 DNA: TGCGCCAGCAGCGGGACTAGCGGGGGGCACAAAGAGACCCAGTACTTC. It codes for CASSGTSGGHKETQYF.

The CDR3 coding sequence is TGTGCCAGCAGTTTAGCCGGACAGGGTTCGAACACTGAAGCTTTCTTT. It is translated as CASSLAGQGSNTEAFF. This sequence joins TRBV28 and TRBJ1-1; TRBD1 aligns across 8 bases. J lost 1 base, V lost 2 bases, and 6 bases had no gene match. Germline lookup yields CDR1 MDHEN and CDR2 SYDVKM. This CDR3 spans 16 amino acids. The full variable domain, completed using reference TRBV28 and TRBJ1-1, is DVKVTQSSRYLVKRTGEKVFLECVQDMDHENMFWYRQDPGLGLRLIYFSYDVKMKEKGDIPEGYSVSREKKERFSLILESASTNQTSMYLCASSLAGQGSNTEAFFGQGTRLTVV.

This clone showed up just a few times. This chain links TRBV9 with TRBJ1-4; D possibly corresponds to TRBD1 (6 bases). This CDR3 has 14 residues. The germline CDR1 and CDR2 sequences are SGDLS and YYNGEE. V was pared by 0 bases and J by 8 bases, with 11 bases between. Here the CDR3 reads CASSVGTVREKLFF. As DNA, the CDR3 is TGTGCCAGCAGCGTAGGGACAGTCCGGGAAAAACTGTTTTTT.

The chain is built from TRBV30 and TRBJ2-7, with D possibly being TRBD1 (6 bases). Germline CDR1 is GTSNPN and CDR2 is SVGIG (reference sequence). This CDR3 has 13 amino acids. Trimming took 4 bases from V and 2 from J, leaving 12 bases between them. The CDR3 protein is CAWKGYRAYEQYF. The DNA of the CDR3 is TGTGCCTGGAAGGGATACAGGGCCTACGAGCAGTACTTC. Full variable domain (outside the CDR3, taken from reference TRBV30 and TRBJ2-7): SQTIHQWPATLVQPVGSPLSLECTVEGTSNPNLYWYRQAAGRGLQLLFYSVGIGQISSEVPQNLSASRPQDRQFILSSKKLLLSDSGFYLCAWKGYRAYEQYFGPGTRLTVT.

V usage is TRBV18 and J usage is TRBJ2-2; tentatively, D is TRBD2 (5 bases). The CDR3 length is 12 residues. V lost 4 bases and J lost 7, with 7 bases in between. Looked up from germline, CDR1 is KGHSH and CDR2 is LQKENI. For the CDR3, the DNA is TGTGCCAGCTCACTGAGCGGCGGGGAGCTGTTTTTT. It is translated as CASSLSGGELFF.

This chain uses TRBV7-3 with TRBJ2-5; 7 nucleotides agree with TRBD2. In germline, CDR1 is SGHTA, CDR2 FQGTGA. The CDR3 covers 14 residues. J lost 2 bases, V lost 4 bases, and 4 bases had no gene match. Here the CDR3 DNA reads TGTGCCAGCAGCTCCTCTAGCGGACAAGAGACCCAGTACTTC. Amino acid sequence: CASSSSSGQETQYF.

The V gene is TRBV19, the J gene TRBJ2-5; 7 nucleotides agree with TRBD2. Germline V CDR1 and CDR2: LNHDA, SQIVND (reference sequence). V trimming: 6 bases; J trimming: 5 bases; junction bases outside the gene matches: 0. The CDR3 length is 11 residues. The CDR3: CASRGGETQYF. In DNA form, the CDR3 reads TGTGCCAGTAGGGGGGGGGAGACCCAGTACTTC.

The chain employs TRBV18 and TRBJ1-2; TRBD1 agrees at 9 bases. J was trimmed by 6 bases and V by 3 bases; bases with no gene match: 8. CDR3 length: 15 amino acids. CDR1 KGHSH and CDR2 LQKENI come from the germline V gene. CDR3 protein: CASSPETGGYDGYTF. CDR3 DNA: TGTGCCAGCTCACCTGAGACAGGGGGATATGATGGCTACACCTTC.